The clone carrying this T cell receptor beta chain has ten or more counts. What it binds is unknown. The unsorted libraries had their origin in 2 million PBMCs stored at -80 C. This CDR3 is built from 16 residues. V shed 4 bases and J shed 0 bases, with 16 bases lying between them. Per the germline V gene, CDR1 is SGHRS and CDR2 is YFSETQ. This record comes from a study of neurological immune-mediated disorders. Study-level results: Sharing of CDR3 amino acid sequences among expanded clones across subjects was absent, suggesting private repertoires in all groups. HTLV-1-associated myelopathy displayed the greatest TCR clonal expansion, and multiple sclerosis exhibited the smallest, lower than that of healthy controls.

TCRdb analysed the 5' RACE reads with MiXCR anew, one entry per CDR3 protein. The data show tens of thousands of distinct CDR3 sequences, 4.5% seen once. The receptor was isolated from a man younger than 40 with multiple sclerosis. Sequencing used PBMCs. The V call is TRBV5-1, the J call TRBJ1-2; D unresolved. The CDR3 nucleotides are TGCGCCAGCAGCACTACCTCCGGGCCGACTAACTATGGCTACACCTTC. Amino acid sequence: CASSTTSGPTNYGYTF.